This T cell receptor (beta chain) was sequenced for a study of T cells in Graves' hyperthyroidism and ophthalmopathy. Overall study results and limits: Model output signaled ophthalmopathy a median 6.5 months ahead of onset.

Comments on this clonotype: The antigen is undetermined.

CDR1 is MNHNS and CDR2 is SASEGT in the germline V gene. This CDR3 contains 13 residues. The junction had 6 bases not matched to a gene; V was cut back by 7 bases and J by 8 bases. From RNA transcripts, TCR beta CDR3 regions were amplified. First-round RT-PCR of the TCR CDR3 relied on the HTBI primer set. TCRdb re-derived calls from the multiplex PCR reads in MiXCR, one entry per CDR3 protein. In the table there are some 350,000 distinct CDR3 sequences, around 16% of which are singletons. Any symptoms of ophthalmopathy came after the first hyperthyroidism diagnosis, from which the blood sample dates. Sequencing was done on a sample of blood. The sequence derives from a woman aged 18-30 years with Graves' hyperthyroidism that later progressed to Graves' ophthalmopathy. The gene calls are TRBV6-1 and TRBJ1-2; 11 nucleotides match TRBD1. Here the CDR3 reads CASTDRDRGGYTF. In DNA, the CDR3 is TGTGCCAGCACCGACCGGGACAGGGGGGGCTACACCTTC.